This T cell receptor beta chain was identified in a study of T cell responses to AZD1222 COVID-19 vaccine. Findings and caveats of the study: Reportedly, close to half of spike-specific TCRs are directed against unmutated variant regions. Without day 14 samples, only post-peak T cell repertoires were studied. Spike-specific TCR breadth and depth were elevated following two AZD1222 doses.

About this clone: Its antigen is still unknown.

The CDR3 totals 14 residues. After removal of 4 bases from V and 2 bases from J, the junction contained 4 bases not matched to a gene. CDR1 and CDR2 from the germline V gene are MNHEY and SMNVEV (reference sequence). The protocol was immunoSEQ multiplex PCR, while the TCRdb copy is restricted to in-frame clones and leaves out a portion. The data show 84,000 or so clones, with around 90% seen just once and around 5.1% held by the top ten. The TCR sequence derives from an adult in good health. This sequence joins TRBV27 and TRBJ2-5; 7 bases match TRBD2. The source material was peripheral blood, sampled on day 0 of MenACWY control vaccination. The CDR3 reads CASSYGRVQETQYF. As DNA, the CDR3 is TGTGCCAGCAGTTATGGGAGGGTTCAAGAGACCCAGTACTTC.